Listed below are T cell receptor beta chains from one sample, sequenced in a study of glioma-infiltrating T cells. TCRdb reanalysed the multiplex PCR reads using MiXCR and keeps one entry per CDR3 protein. The table lists a few hundred thousand distinct CDR3 sequences, 41% of them singletons. Sequencing was carried out using glioma tissue, nonneoplastic brain tissue, or PBMCs (not recorded which). Receptors originate from a human donor with low-grade glioma or glioblastoma, undergoing nonglioma brain surgery, or in good health (not recorded which). Both conserved end residues are part of each CDR3. Where a row states a size, it is once, few, many or the class of an expanded clone; other rows omit it.

>TRBV28|NA|TRBJ2-7
CASSLGWGNEQYF
>TRBV10-3|few|TRBJ2-3
CAISESSGRGDTQYF
>TRBV15|NA|TRBJ2-2
CATSRDKTGWDTGELFF
>TRBV2|few|TRBJ2-3
CASSEAGGSHTDTQYF
>TRBV20-1|few|TRBJ2-7
CSGTSRRRAGVEQYF
>TRBV27|few|TRBJ2-2
CANRRQGTTGELFF
>TRBV11-2|NA|TRBJ1-1
CASSSPQGADTEAFF
>TRBV28|few|TRBJ2-2
CASSLMTGGVTGELFF
>TRBV7-9|few|TRBJ1-1
CASSRYRDANTEAFF
>TRBV12-3/TRBV12-4|NA|TRBJ1-1
CASNPQGPFF
>TRBV6-1|NA|TRBJ2-2
CASSSQGGVAGELFF
>TRBV20-1|many|TRBJ2-1
CSARDQSGRAGYNEQFF
>TRBV6-2/TRBV6-3|NA|TRBJ2-1
CASSCPTSGILRLRFF